This record concerns one T cell receptor beta chain sequence. Its antigen is unidentified. The data belong to a study of T cells in Graves' hyperthyroidism and ophthalmopathy. Amplified TCR beta CDR3 regions came from RNA transcripts. In the first-round RT-PCR of the TCR CDR3, the HTBI primer set was used. One entry per CDR3 protein, called by TCRdb with MiXCR from the multiplex PCR reads. This sample has 350,000 to 500,000 distinct CDR3 sequences, with roughly an eighth found just once. CDR3 size: 14 residues. In germline, CDR1 is KGHDR, CDR2 SFDVKD. The V and J ends lost 7 bases and 3 bases respectively, with 15 bases between them. Exclusion of patients followed from uncontrolled infection, other autoimmune disease, pregnancy or lactation. Study-wide points: A median roughly 6.6 months before onset, the model predicted ophthalmopathy.

Material for sequencing was blood. The chain combines TRBV24-1 with TRBJ2-7, with D possibly being TRBD1 or TRBD2 (6 bases each). The TCR sequence derives from a woman younger than 30 with Graves' hyperthyroidism. The CDR3, as DNA: TGTGCCACCAGCTTAGCGGACAGAATCTACGAGCAGTACTTC. Its translation: CATSLADRIYEQYF.